These T cell receptor beta chains were read from a single sample in a study of human T cells and chemical hapten exposure. TCRdb independently ran MiXCR on the RACE reads; one entry per CDR3 protein. This table has around 340,000 distinct CDR3 sequences, around 7% appearing once. Source: whole blood, taken in connection with sensitization to the hapten diphenylcyclopropenone (DPC). All receptors come from a woman under 30 with alopecia areata. Some clones in this sample may be carry-over from other donors' samples. Each CDR3 is given with its conserved first and last residue. A D gene is named only where the DNA matches it firmly. A row's size may be missing; if present it is once, few, many or a size class.

clone_size,d_call,v_call,j_call,cdr3_length,cdr3_aa,cdr3_nt
few,.,TRBV9,TRBJ1-2,14,CASSSTQGNYGYTF,TGTGCCAGCAGCTCAACACAGGGAAACTATGGCTACACCTTC
many,TRBD1,TRBV3-1,TRBJ1-5,16,CASSQTTGASNQPQHF,TGTGCCAGCAGCCAGACGACAGGGGCGTCTAATCAGCCCCAGCATTTT
many,.,TRBV18,TRBJ1-1,14,CASSPSGLNTEAFF,TGTGCCAGCTCACCTTCGGGCCTGAACACTGAAGCTTTCTTT
few,.,TRBV5-1,TRBJ1-2,13,CASSGTELSGYTF,TGCGCCAGCAGTGGTACGGAGCTCTCTGGCTACACCTTC
few,.,TRBV6-2/TRBV6-3,TRBJ1-2,12,CASRTTGFGYTF,TGTGCCAGCAGGACAACAGGTTTTGGCTACACCTTC
many,.,TRBV28,TRBJ2-3,16,CASSPVGPGLMDTQYF,TGTGCCAGCAGTCCAGTAGGACCGGGACTCATGGATACGCAGTATTTT
.,TRBD1,TRBV5-1,TRBJ2-2,16,CASNLLDRDNTGELFF,TGCGCCAGCAACCTCCTGGACAGGGATAACACCGGGGAGCTGTTTTTT
.,.,TRBV4-3,TRBJ1-2,16,CASSQGSGGGGYGYTF,TGCGCCAGCAGCCAAGGGAGCGGGGGCGGCGGTTATGGCTACACCTTC
many,.,TRBV3-1,TRBJ2-1,12,CASSPHLNEQFF,TGTGCCAGCAGCCCCCACCTTAATGAGCAGTTCTTC
few,.,TRBV20-1,TRBJ1-1,14,CSASPGTLNTEAFF,TGCAGTGCTAGCCCTGGGACCTTGAACACTGAAGCTTTCTTT
few,.,TRBV12-3/TRBV12-4,TRBJ1-3,14,CASSSGISGNTIYF,TGTGCCAGCAGTTCAGGGATCTCTGGAAACACCATATATTTT
few,TRBD1,TRBV7-9,TRBJ1-1,14,CASSSQTGRTEAFF,TGTGCCAGCAGCTCCCAGACAGGGAGGACTGAAGCTTTCTTT
.,.,TRBV12-3/TRBV12-4,TRBJ2-5,14,CASSSLTAQETQYF,TGTGCCAGCAGTTCCCTGACGGCACAAGAGACCCAGTACTTC
.,.,TRBV4-3,TRBJ2-3,14,CASSQESSLDTQYF,TGCGCCAGCAGCCAAGAATCTAGTTTGGATACGCAGTATTTT
.,TRBD1,TRBV27,TRBJ1-5,17,CASSLIGQGESNQPQHF,TGTGCCAGCAGTTTAATTGGGCAGGGGGAGAGCAATCAGCCCCAGCATTTT
many,.,TRBV27,TRBJ1-4,12,CASSSPPEKLFF,TGTGCCAGCAGTTCACCGCCTGAAAAACTGTTTTTT
.,.,TRBV10-3,TRBJ2-1,13,CAASGVGDNEQFF,TGTGCCGCAAGTGGGGTGGGGGACAATGAGCAGTTCTTC
many,TRBD2,TRBV9,TRBJ2-1,17,CASSLTRFAGGSNEQFF,TGTGCCAGCAGCCTGACACGGTTCGCGGGGGGCTCCAATGAGCAGTTCTTC
.,.,TRBV20-1,TRBJ1-1,19,CSARISQGSGRHMNTEAFF,TGCAGTGCTCGAATTTCGCAGGGTTCAGGGAGGCACATGAACACTGAAGCTTTCTTT
few,.,TRBV6-6,TRBJ2-7,15,CASSYSIVPGNEQYF,TGTGCCAGCAGTTACTCGATCGTGCCGGGGAACGAGCAGTACTTC
few,TRBD1,TRBV4-2,TRBJ2-5,16,CASSQTQDRGKETQYF,TGTGCCAGCAGCCAAACCCAAGACAGGGGGAAAGAGACCCAGTACTTC
many,TRBD1,TRBV5-1,TRBJ2-1,15,CASSLRDSQYNEQFF,TGCGCCAGCAGCCTCCGGGACAGCCAGTACAATGAGCAGTTCTTC
many,.,TRBV5-6,TRBJ1-1,14,CASTLRGVNTEAFF,TGTGCCAGCACCCTGAGGGGGGTAAACACTGAAGCTTTCTTT
.,.,TRBV15,TRBJ1-4,14,CATSLIRTNEKLFF,TGTGCCACCAGCCTAATCCGGACTAATGAAAAACTGTTTTTT
few,TRBD1,TRBV29-1,TRBJ1-2,15,CSAPDPDRGGYGYTF,TGCAGCGCCCCAGACCCAGACAGGGGAGGCTATGGCTACACCTTC
few,.,TRBV28,TRBJ1-5,14,CASSSMRGDQPQHF,TGTGCCAGCAGTTCCATGAGGGGGGATCAGCCCCAGCATTTT
.,.,TRBV6-2/TRBV6-3,TRBJ1-1,12,CASSSGVAEAFF,TGTGCCAGCAGTTCAGGGGTTGCTGAAGCTTTCTTT
few,.,TRBV19,TRBJ1-5,13,CASTDMGIQPQHF,TGTGCCAGTACGGATATGGGGATTCAGCCCCAGCATTTT
few,.,TRBV4-1,TRBJ2-5,12,CASSQDLGTQYF,TGCGCCAGCAGCCAAGACTTGGGGACCCAGTACTTC
many,TRBD1,TRBV6-2/TRBV6-3,TRBJ1-1,15,CASRTWDRLYTEAFF,TGTGCCAGCAGGACCTGGGACAGGTTATACACTGAAGCTTTCTTT
.,.,TRBV27,TRBJ1-2,14,CASSSPTQNYGYTF,TGTGCCAGCAGTTCCCCGACCCAAAACTATGGCTACACCTTC
few,.,TRBV7-8,TRBJ1-4,13,CASSLTEVEKLFF,TGTGCCAGCAGCTTAACAGAGGTTGAAAAACTGTTTTTT
many,.,TRBV5-1,TRBJ1-4,15,CASSLEAGEGEKLFF,TGCGCCAGCAGCTTGGAGGCGGGGGAAGGTGAAAAACTGTTTTTT
many,.,TRBV24-1,TRBJ1-2,13,CATSEDSLDGYTF,TGTGCCACCAGTGAGGACAGTCTCGATGGCTACACCTTC
.,TRBD1,TRBV5-1,TRBJ2-3,15,CASSLEGGSADTQYF,TGCGCCAGCAGCTTGGAAGGGGGCAGTGCAGATACGCAGTATTTT
few,.,TRBV6-2/TRBV6-3,TRBJ2-2,12,CASSRPKGELFF,TGTGCCAGCAGTCGGCCCAAGGGGGAGCTGTTTTTT
few,.,TRBV29-1,TRBJ1-4,11,CSVLLNEKLFF,TGCAGCGTCCTGCTAAATGAAAAACTGTTTTTT
many,.,TRBV12-3/TRBV12-4,TRBJ2-7,15,CASSPDPLRAYEQYF,TGTGCCAGCAGCCCCGACCCCCTACGCGCCTACGAGCAGTACTTC
few,TRBD2,TRBV29-1,TRBJ2-3,13,CSVGGGSTDTQYF,TGCAGCGTTGGGGGGGGTAGCACAGATACGCAGTATTTT
few,.,TRBV18,TRBJ1-4,16,CASSQYSGAYNEKLFF,TGTGCCAGCTCGCAATATTCAGGGGCCTATAATGAAAAACTGTTTTTT
many,.,TRBV6-2/TRBV6-3,TRBJ2-1,13,CASSYVSAGEQFF,TGTGCCAGCAGTTACGTCTCAGCCGGTGAGCAGTTCTTC
few,.,TRBV27,TRBJ1-2,15,CASSLSYPASYGYTF,TGTGCCAGCAGTTTATCGTACCCAGCCAGCTATGGCTACACCTTC
.,.,TRBV6-5,TRBJ1-1,14,CASSYDRGRTEAFF,TGTGCCAGCAGTTACGATCGTGGTAGGACTGAAGCTTTCTTT
few,.,TRBV12-3/TRBV12-4,TRBJ1-5,14,CASSLGHSYQPQHF,TGTGCCAGCAGTTTAGGGCACAGTTATCAGCCCCAGCATTTT
few,.,TRBV7-2,TRBJ2-1,15,CASSKTRGPYNEQFF,TGTGCCAGCAGTAAGACTAGAGGCCCCTACAATGAGCAGTTCTTC
many,TRBD1,TRBV6-2/TRBV6-3,TRBJ2-7,16,CASSPYRGPPIYEQYF,TGTGCCAGCAGTCCCTACAGGGGTCCCCCCATCTACGAGCAGTACTTC
few,.,TRBV6-2/TRBV6-3,TRBJ2-1,16,CASSYSSTSSYNEQFF,TGTGCCAGCAGTTACTCGTCCACGAGCTCCTACAATGAGCAGTTCTTC
.,TRBD1,TRBV10-3,TRBJ1-1,14,CAIRTQGVNTEAFF,TGTGCCATCAGAACGCAGGGGGTGAACACTGAAGCTTTCTTT
many,.,TRBV7-2,TRBJ2-6,18,CASSLAAPSRSGANVLTF,TGTGCCAGCAGCTTAGCGGCACCCTCCCGCTCTGGGGCCAACGTCCTGACTTTC
many,.,TRBV28,TRBJ2-7,12,CASRVNSGEQYF,TGTGCCAGCAGAGTGAACAGTGGCGAGCAGTACTTC
.,TRBD1,TRBV6-5,TRBJ2-1,14,CATESRDRPNEQFF,TGTGCCACCGAATCTCGGGACAGGCCGAATGAGCAGTTCTTC
many,TRBD1,TRBV7-9,TRBJ1-2,12,CASSLGGGGYTF,TGTGCCAGCAGCTTAGGAGGGGGCGGCTACACCTTC
few,.,TRBV11-3,TRBJ1-1,14,CASSPQGSITEAFF,TGTGCCAGCAGCCCACAGGGCTCAATCACTGAAGCTTTCTTT
.,.,TRBV7-9,TRBJ2-5,15,CASSLGLRAIETQYF,TGTGCCAGCAGCTTAGGGCTGAGAGCTATTGAGACCCAGTACTTC
many,TRBD1,TRBV15,TRBJ1-5,18,CATSRSAGQGHGNQPQHF,TGTGCCACCAGCAGATCTGCTGGACAGGGGCACGGCAATCAGCCCCAGCATTTT
many,.,TRBV6-6,TRBJ2-7,16,CASRYSRWGPAYEQYF,TGTGCCAGCAGGTACTCAAGGTGGGGGCCCGCCTACGAGCAGTACTTC
few,TRBD1,TRBV29-1,TRBJ2-1,16,CSVARQGDSSYNEQFF,TGCAGCGTTGCGAGGCAGGGGGATAGCTCCTACAATGAGCAGTTCTTC